This TCR beta chain was documented in a study of T cell responses to AZD1222 COVID-19 vaccine. Notes on this clone: Its target is unknown.

Points from the study as a whole: As reported, nearly half of all spike-specific TCRs target variant regions that are unmutated.

Profiled with immunoSEQ multiplex PCR; TCRdb holds only in-frame clones, not every one. The table includes 100,000 to 150,000 clones, just under 95% detected once. Recipients boosted at about 4 weeks or about 12 weeks are pooled. The source was peripheral blood, collected 28 days after the second AZD1222 dose. This sequence was found in an adult who received the AZD1222 COVID-19 vaccine.

The CDR3 region is CASSPGGTNEKLFF. The CDR3 DNA follows: TGTGCCAGCAGCCCGGGGGGAACTAATGAAAAACTGTTTTTT. The J gene is TRBJ1-4, the V gene TRBV3-1 (or the pseudogene TRBV3-2); weak D call: TRBD1 (5 bases). With 4 bases removed from V and 1 base from J, the gap between germline ends came to 7 bases. The CDR3 runs 14 residues. Germline CDR1 and CDR2: LGHDT and YNNKEL (reference sequence).